The present T cell receptor (beta chain) was sequenced within a study of shared clonotypes between healthy human individuals. Measured with immunoSEQ multiplex PCR; TCRdb has only the in-frame clones, and not every one. The sample includes about 500,000 clones, roughly three quarters of them seen just once. CDR1 is SGHAT and CDR2 is FQNNGV in the germline V gene. With 3 bases clipped from V and 5 bases from J, the junction kept 7 bases outside the gene matches. The CDR3 extends over 15 amino acids. This clonotype originated in a woman in her thirties or forties in good health. Some clones in this sample may be carry-over from other donors' samples. The rearrangement joins TRBV11-2 to TRBJ2-5; 9 positions match TRBD2. Material: PBMCs. CDR3: CASSLGGRAGETQYF. The CDR3 DNA is TGTGCCAGCAGCTTGGGCGGGAGGGCCGGTGAGACCCAGTACTTC.